Here is one TCR beta chain with its context. Its antigen remains undetermined. Per-nucleotide qualities are absent, and no much larger clonotype sits a single base away. Donors were roughly 40 systemically healthy Caucasian individuals from Russia aged roughly 6 to 100 years. Roughly 9.5 milliliters of peripheral blood were drawn from each donor into EDTA-treated Vacutainer tubes. Ficoll-Paque density-gradient centrifugation was used to isolate PBMCs, with at least 6.5 million obtained per sample. Total RNA, at least 5.5 micrograms per sample, was extracted from PBMCs with Trizol reagent. For every donor, an aliquot of PBMCs went through flow cytometry to measure the percentages of naive CD45RAhigh/CD27high T cells. Libraries were constructed by 5' RACE. Sequencing relied on an Illumina HiSeq 2500. A second PCR of roughly 7 to 11 cycles was performed with a sample-barcoded 5' primer and a J-beta primer mix. A template-switch 5' adaptor carrying 12 random nucleotides introduced a unique molecular identifier onto each TCR beta cDNA molecule. At least 2.5 million CDR3-containing paired-end reads were obtained from each sample. First-strand cDNA was synthesized from all RNA with the Mint cDNA synthesis kit, primed by a TRBC-specific oligonucleotide. All cDNA was treated with uracil-DNA glycosylase and then went through a first 18-cycle PCR with the universal primers M1SS and BC2_uni_R. The authors' analysis ran thus. Normalization of each sample was performed by random selection of 1 million high-quality reads, each carrying a distinct molecular identifier. Reads with shared molecular identifiers were discarded instead of being binned into consensus sequences. CDR3 identification, clonotype clustering and error correction used MiTCR with a Q25 quality threshold and the strictest error-elimination algorithm. A nonparametric unseen species model using Euler transformation provided a lower-bound estimate of total TCR beta diversity. TCRdb handled the public reads itself, with Q25 trimming in fastp and clone calling in MiXCR, and kept productive beta chains. Entries are consolidated by CDR3 protein sequence, retaining the most common genes and DNA. It is TCRdb's table, rather than the study itself, that gives the V and J calls and clone size. For this sample there are about 680,000 distinct CDR3 sequences; over 45% appear just once. Jointly, the top ten make up about a third of the sample.

The data were obtained in a study of blood T cells in healthy people across ages (dated by TCRdb to the mid-2010s). About the investigation overall: In model experiments, template switching captured about one uniquely barcoded TCR beta cDNA molecule for every two T cells. To avoid experimental bias, donors of different ages were distributed randomly across sequencing lanes. The study analyzed two additional independent replicas of 1 million unique cDNA reads from the same blood draw for two donors, one aged 18 to 30 and one aged 80 or older. The donors were split into four age groups: young (average around 17 years), middle-aged (around 37), aged (roughly 65) and long-lived (approximately 89). Age-related changes in TCR beta repertoire diversity were measured in the study by deep sequencing normalized with unique cDNA molecular identifiers.

What the authors observed across the whole study: Since profiling was done on bulk unsorted PBMCs, naive and antigen-experienced compartments could not be conclusively compared. Donor CMV infection status was unknown, potentially confounding age-related changes in expanded clonotypes. Total diversity estimates from one million sequenced T cells were considered lower bounds and underestimates. A strong correlation was found between observed TCR beta diversity and the percentage of naive T cells measured by flow cytometry. As age increased, observed TCR beta diversity per million T cells dropped in a roughly linear way, and a significant reduction was already evident by age around 41. Compared with the aged group, the long-lived group had more naive CD4+ T cells, fewer expanded clones and increased TCR diversity, suggesting age selection.

According to the germline V gene, CDR1 reads SQVTM and CDR2 reads ANQGSEA. From the cysteine up to the phenylalanine, the CDR3 has a length of 13 residues. CDR3 DNA is the only sequence kept; it has 39 bases, read in frame from the first base. V loses 1 base of germline sequence and J loses 7 bases, and the interval between the two ends is 14 bases. This TCR was sampled from a woman aged 60-70 years in good health. Source material: blood. The chain links TRBV29-1 with TRBJ2-7; the D segment could be TRBD1, given 6 matching bases. The CDR3 here reads CSVEGIGGCEQYF. In nucleotides, the sequence is TGCAGCGTTGAAGGAATTGGGGGCTGTGAGCAGTACTTC.